This passage covers 6 T cell receptor beta chains from one sample sequenced in a study of cytomegalovirus exposure and HLA in healthy donors. A multiplex PCR was run with 60 Vbeta primers and 13 Jbeta primers. Only in-frame clones appear in the TCRdb table, and some are missing; sequencing was by immunoSEQ multiplex PCR. The data show over 150,000 clones, 75% to 85% seen once. Source material: PBMCs. Source of these receptors: a woman aged 18 to 35 in good health and CMV-seronegative.

This rearrangement joins TRBV27 to TRBJ2-1; the D is unclear. V lost 2 bases, J lost 2 bases, and 4 bases lay in between. The CDR3 is 13 residues long. Germline V gives CDR1 MNHEY, CDR2 SMNVEV (reference sequence). CDR3: CASSLPPYNEQFF. DNA for the CDR3: TGTGCCAGCAGTTTACCTCCCTACAATGAGCAGTTCTTC.

The genes are TRBV19 and TRBJ2-7; the match to TRBD1 covers 8 bases. The V segment lost 5 bases and the J segment 1 base; nucleotides outside the gene matches: 7. The CDR3 runs to 15 residues. The germline gives CDR1 LNHDA, CDR2 SQIVND (reference sequence). CDR3 nucleotide sequence: TGTGCCAGTAGTGCCTCGACAGGGGAGTCCTACGAGCAGTACTTC. This translates into CASSASTGESYEQYF.

The V call is TRBV5-6, the J call TRBJ2-5, with D maybe TRBD2 (6 bases). Matching the DNA end better, TRBJ2-7 makes the J call doubtful. Germline V lookup: CDR1 SGHDT, CDR2 YYEEEE. The CDR3 has 13 amino acids. The CDR3 DNA reads TGTGCCAGCAGCGGAGGGGATAACTACGAGCAGTACTTC. Its protein is CASSGGDNYEQYF.

The V and J genes are TRBV5-8 and TRBJ1-5; TRBD1 aligns across 8 bases. The trim removed 3 bases at V and 2 bases at J, leaving 4 bases unmatched. Germline loops: CDR1 SGHTS, CDR2 YDEGEE. The CDR3 extends over 15 amino acids. CDR3 protein: CASSWTGFGNQPQHF. In DNA, the CDR3 is TGTGCCAGCAGCTGGACAGGGTTTGGCAATCAGCCCCAGCATTTT.

V usage is TRBV27 and J usage is TRBJ1-2, with TRBD1 matching over 10 bases. Unmatched junction bases numbered 2, after V lost 3 bases and J lost 7 bases. Germline values: CDR1 MNHEY, CDR2 SMNVEV (reference sequence). The CDR3 has 13 amino acids. For the CDR3, the DNA is TGTGCCAGCAGTTTTGACAGGGGGCTTGGCTACACCTTC. Amino acids: CASSFDRGLGYTF.

As to this clone: A junction boundary mismatches the germline segment, possibly from a read error. The sample has other DNA sequences that encode this CDR3 too. This chain uses TRBV30 with TRBJ1-2; maybe TRBD1 (5 bases). Germline lookup yields CDR1 GTSNPN and CDR2 SVGIG (reference sequence). The CDR3 has 11 amino acids. The CDR3 here is CAWSSGAGYTF. The CDR3 DNA follows: TGTGCCTGGAGTTCTGGGGCCGGCTATACCTTC.